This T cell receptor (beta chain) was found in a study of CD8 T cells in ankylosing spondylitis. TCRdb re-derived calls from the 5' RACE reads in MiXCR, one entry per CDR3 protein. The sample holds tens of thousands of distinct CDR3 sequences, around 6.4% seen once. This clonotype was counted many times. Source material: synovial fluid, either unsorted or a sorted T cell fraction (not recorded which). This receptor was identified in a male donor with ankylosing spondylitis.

CDR3 residues: CASSQDDQNTEAFF. CDR3 nucleotide sequence: TGCGCCAGCAGCCAAGATGACCAGAACACTGAAGCTTTCTTT. This sequence joins TRBV4-3 and TRBJ1-1; D is unclear. The CDR3 spans 14 residues. The V end was cut by 0 bases, the J end by 1 base, with 6 bases between. Looked up from germline, CDR1 is LGHNA and CDR2 is YSLEER.